Below, one TCR beta chain is given with its context. The data were obtained in a study of T-cell reconstitution after alpha-beta-depleted transplantation in children. V lost 6 bases, J lost 8 bases, and 9 bases stayed unmatched. This CDR3 contains 14 residues. Unique molecular identifiers featured in how the TCRbeta library was prepared. In TCRdb, the PCR reads were re-called with MiXCR into one record per CDR3 protein. In the table there are around 250,000 distinct CDR3 sequences, more than 8% of which are singletons. The source of this sequence is a human donor who donated a stem cell graft to a child with SCID. The specimen comprised PBMCs from the stem cell graft donor, sampled from the stem cell graft. The genes are TRBV12-3 or TRBV12-4 and TRBJ1-2, with TRBD1 matching over 10 bases. CDR3 DNA sequence: TGTGCCAGCAGGCAAACGACAGGGGGCGACGGCTACACCTTC. Its protein is CASRQTTGGDGYTF.